Described below is a single T cell receptor (beta chain) sequence and its context. The entry originates in a study of blood T cell repertoires in COVID-19. The table came from immunoSEQ multiplex PCR; TCRdb's copy has only in-frame clones and leaves some out. The data contain about 88,000 clones, 90% of them singletons. Trimming took 10 bases from V and 4 from J; bases not matched to a gene: 8. CDR1 is SGHTA, CDR2 FQGTGA, per germline. The CDR3 runs 14 residues. The gene calls are TRBV7-3 and TRBJ2-2, with 8 bases fitting TRBD2. Material: peripheral blood. The receptor comes from a man aged 60-69 years with acute or convalescent COVID-19. DNA for the CDR3: TGTGCCACCCGGGAGGGCCGGGGCACCGGGGAGCTGTTTTTT. As protein: CATREGRGTGELFF.